The 30 T cell receptor beta chains below all came from one sample that was sequenced in a study of OX40 agonist ivuxolimab in advanced cancers. The assay was immunoSEQ multiplex PCR, and TCRdb's table has in-frame clones only and misses some. Here the sample spans 40,000 to 45,000 clones, 70% to 90% being singletons. This material consisted of CD4+ or CD8+ T cells sorted from blood, taken in a trial of the OX40 agonist ivuxolimab. These receptors were taken from an adult with an advanced solid tumor such as melanoma, head and neck, liver or kidney cancer.

This sequence joins TRBV7-2 and TRBJ2-7; D may be TRBD2 (5 bases). V lost 4 bases and J 3 bases, leaving 19 bases between the germline ends. Germline V gives CDR1 SGHTA, CDR2 FQGNSA. This CDR3 region has 16 residues. The CDR3 nucleotides read TGTGCCAGCAGCTCGCTTTCACCACGAGGGATCTACGAGCAGTACTTC. Translating it yields CASSSLSPRGIYEQYF.

The chain employs TRBV6-1 and TRBJ1-1, with 10 positions matching TRBD1. This CDR3 has 13 amino acids. Germline loops: CDR1 MNHNS, CDR2 SASEGT. V was clipped by 8 bases and J by 4 bases; unmatched bases: 4. CDR3 in amino acids: CASATGGITEAFF. CDR3 DNA: TGTGCCAGCGCGACAGGGGGCATCACTGAAGCTTTCTTT.

The chain uses TRBV30 and TRBJ1-5, with D possibly TRBD1 on 5 matching bases. This CDR3 comprises 13 residues. Germline loops: CDR1 GTSNPN, CDR2 SVGIG (reference sequence). The V end lost 0 bases, the J end lost 9 bases, and 12 bases lay between the germline ends. This CDR3 reads CAWSVQGDGPQHF. The CDR3 coding sequence is TGTGCCTGGAGTGTACAAGGGGATGGGCCCCAGCATTTT. Filled out from reference TRBV30 and TRBJ1-5, the complete variable domain reads SQTIHQWPATLVQPVGSPLSLECTVEGTSNPNLYWYRQAAGRGLQLLFYSVGIGQISSEVPQNLSASRPQDRQFILSSKKLLLSDSGFYLCAWSVQGDGPQHFGDGTRLSIL.

The chain joins TRBV6-1 to TRBJ2-7; D not certain. Trimming removed 2 bases from V and 3 bases from J, with 8 bases in between. Germline CDR1 MNHNS, CDR2 SASEGT. This CDR3 has 13 amino acids. CDR3 sequence: CASSELYGYEQYF. In DNA form, the CDR3 reads TGTGCCAGCAGTGAATTGTACGGCTACGAGCAGTACTTC.

CDR3: CASSLQGYTEAFF. CDR3 DNA sequence: TGTGCCAGCAGCCTACAGGGGTATACTGAAGCTTTCTTT. The genes are TRBV7-9 and TRBJ1-1; 7 bases agree with TRBD1. The V and J ends lost 5 bases and 5 bases, in that order; junction bases with no gene match: 5. The CDR3 runs 13 residues. The germline V gene encodes CDR1 SEHNR and CDR2 FQNEAQ (reference sequence).

V gene TRBV2 combines with J gene TRBJ2-5; D is possibly TRBD1 (6 bases). V gave up 6 bases and J gave up 1 base, with 9 bases separating them. CDR1 is SNHLY and CDR2 is FYNNEI in the germline V gene. The CDR3 is 13 amino acids. The CDR3 protein is CASSRTVQETQYF. The CDR3 bases are TGTGCCAGCAGCCGGACAGTCCAAGAGACCCAGTACTTC.

V gene TRBV7-2 combines with J gene TRBJ1-5; a weak D match, TRBD1 (5 bases). The CDR3 is 15 amino acids. CDR1 and CDR2 (germline): SGHTA, FQGNSA. V lost 3 bases to trimming and J lost 0 bases, with 9 bases between them. Here the CDR3 DNA reads TGTGCCAGCAGCTTCGGGGGTTATAGCAATCAGCCCCAGCATTTT. Translating gives CASSFGGYSNQPQHF.

The gene calls are TRBV7-9 and TRBJ1-6; 10 bases fit TRBD1. CDR1 is SEHNR, CDR2 FQNEAQ, per germline (reference sequence). V shed 5 bases, J shed 8 bases, and the junction held 6 bases outside the gene matches. The CDR3 spans 15 residues. For the CDR3, the DNA is TGTGCCAGCAGCCAAGGGACAGGGGCCGATTCACCCCTCCACTTT. This gives the protein CASSQGTGADSPLHF. Complete variable domain (other parts from reference TRBV7-9 and TRBJ1-6): DTGVSQNPRHKITKRGQNVTFRCDPISEHNRLYWYRQTLGQGPEFLTYFQNEAQLEKSRLLSDRFSAERPKGSFSTLEIQRTEQGDSAMYLCASSQGTGADSPLHFGNGTRLTVT.

V is TRBV2 and J is TRBJ2-4; TRBD2 agrees at 7 bases. Looked up from germline, CDR1 is SNHLY and CDR2 is FYNNEI. Trimming took 6 bases from V and 5 from J; bases not matched to a gene: 10. The CDR3 loop spans 15 amino acids. CDR3 nucleotides: TGTGCCAGCAGGGACTACGCTAGCGGTCAAAACATTCAGTACTTC. It yields the protein CASRDYASGQNIQYF.

This clone was recorded once. This chain joins TRBV2 and TRBJ2-7; 12 bases match TRBD2. Germline V gene lookup returns CDR1 SNHLY and CDR2 FYNNEI. After removal of 4 bases from V and 0 bases from J, the junction contained 10 bases not matched to a gene. This CDR3 has 18 amino acids. The DNA for the CDR3 is TGTGCCAGCAGTGTACCCGGACTAGCGGGATGGAGCTCCTACGAGCAGTACTTC. It encodes CASSVPGLAGWSSYEQYF.

The chain is built from TRBV6-4 and TRBJ2-3, with 10 nucleotides matching TRBD1. Germline CDR1 is MRHNA and CDR2 is SNTAGT. The CDR3 extends over 15 amino acids. V shed 6 bases and J 3 bases; nucleotides not matched to a gene: 6. The CDR3 nucleotides read TGTGCCAGCAGCGCCGGGACAGGGGAAACAGATACGCAGTATTTT. This codes for CASSAGTGETDTQYF.

This clone occurred a few times. The chain carries TRBV5-1 and TRBJ2-5; 12 nucleotides match TRBD2. Germline assignment: CDR1 SGHRS and CDR2 YFSETQ. The CDR3 covers 16 residues. The V and J ends lost 2 bases and 0 bases, in that order; junction bases with no gene match: 2. The CDR3 is CASSLGLAGNQETQYF. The DNA of the CDR3 is TGCGCCAGCAGCTTAGGACTAGCGGGAAACCAAGAGACCCAGTACTTC.

The chain recombines TRBV20-1 with TRBJ2-1; D possibly uses TRBD1 or TRBD2 (5 bases each). This CDR3 is 10 amino acids long. Germline assignment: CDR1 DFQATT and CDR2 SNEGSKA (reference sequence). The CDR3 is CSWGYNAQFF. CDR3 DNA sequence: TGCAGCTGGGGGTACAATGCCCAGTTCTTC.

This chain links TRBV6-6 with TRBJ1-2, with D perhaps matching TRBD1 (6 bases). Trimming left V 6 bases short and J 0 bases short, with 14 bases between. The CDR3 runs 15 residues. Germline CDR1 and CDR2: MNHNY and SVGAGI (reference sequence). CDR3 sequence: CASRQGWGSNYGYTF. In nucleotides, the CDR3 is TGTGCCAGCAGACAGGGCTGGGGTTCTAACTATGGCTACACCTTC.

This clone is a singleton in its sample. This rearrangement joins TRBV7-9 to TRBJ1-3; D may be TRBD1 (5 bases). V lost 2 bases, J lost 3 bases, and 11 bases lay in between. This CDR3 comprises 15 residues. The germline V gene encodes CDR1 SEHNR and CDR2 FQNEAQ (reference sequence). The CDR3 protein is CASSLQGVGGNTIYF. CDR3 in DNA: TGTGCCAGCAGCTTACAGGGAGTAGGTGGAAACACCATATATTTT.

The sample holds a few counts of this clone. The chain employs TRBV19 and TRBJ2-1; TRBD2 matches at 7 bases. This CDR3 has 15 amino acids. Trimming cost V 3 bases and J 1 base; bases outside gene matches: 3. Germline V gene sequence: CDR1 LNHDA, CDR2 SQIVND (reference sequence). CDR3 region: CASSMGGTSYNEQFF. CDR3 bases: TGTGCCAGTAGTATGGGGGGGACTTCCTACAATGAGCAGTTCTTC.

The rearrangement links TRBV5-6 to TRBJ1-4, with D perhaps TRBD1 (5 bases). Between the trimmed V and J ends, which lost 4 bases and 5 bases, there was a span of 15 bases. The CDR3 is 15 residues long. Germline-derived CDR1 and CDR2 are SGHDT and YYEEEE. CDR3 bases: TGTGCCAGCAGCCTACTGACAGTAGCCAATGAAAAACTGTTTTTT. Translating it yields CASSLLTVANEKLFF.

The chain has TRBV5-4 and TRBJ2-7, with 14 bases lining up with TRBD2. This CDR3 has 13 residues. Germline V CDR1 and CDR2: SGHNT, YYREEE (reference sequence). Trimming took 9 bases from V and 5 from J; bases not matched to a gene: 4. In DNA form, the CDR3 reads TGTGCCACTGGACTAGCGGGAGGTGACGAGCAGTACTTC. Protein sequence: CATGLAGGDEQYF.

The V call is TRBV5-4, the J call TRBJ2-3; 8 bases map to TRBD1. The CDR3 runs to 16 residues. Germline-derived CDR1 and CDR2 are SGHNT and YYREEE (reference sequence). V trimming: 2 bases; J trimming: 4 bases; junction bases outside the gene matches: 9. As DNA, the CDR3 is TGTGCCAGCAGCTTAGGCCAGGGGGCTTTGGCAGATACGCAGTATTTT. This sequence encodes CASSLGQGALADTQYF.

V and J are TRBV19 and TRBJ1-5; the D is unclear. Germline loops: CDR1 LNHDA, CDR2 SQIVND (reference sequence). The CDR3 is made up of 17 amino acids. The V gene lost 7 bases and the J gene lost 7 bases, with 26 bases spanning the gap. CDR3 bases: TGTGCCAGTACCCACGGCGTAACGGGAAAACGCTACCAGCCCCAGCATTTT. Its protein product is CASTHGVTGKRYQPQHF. Supplemented by reference TRBV19 and TRBJ1-5, the full variable domain reads DGGITQSPKYLFRKEGQNVTLSCEQNLNHDAMYWYRQDPGQGLRLIYYSQIVNDFQKGDIAEGYSVSREKKESFPLTVTSAQKNPTAFYLCASTHGVTGKRYQPQHFGDGTRLSIL.

The chain links TRBV28 to TRBJ2-5; TRBD2 matches at 9 bases. V lost 6 bases and J lost 4; bases outside the gene matches: 12. Germline CDR1 and CDR2: MDHEN and SYDVKM. This CDR3 spans 16 amino acids. The CDR3 nucleotides are TGTGCCAGCAGACTCCTTCTAGCGGGAAAAGGAGAGACCCAGTACTTC. Translated, it gives CASRLLLAGKGETQYF.

The V gene is TRBV7-9, the J gene TRBJ1-2, with D tentatively TRBD1 (5 bases). The CDR3 has 16 amino acids. Germline-derived CDR1 and CDR2 are SEHNR and FQNEAQ (reference sequence). Between the trimmed V and J ends, which lost 1 base and 6 bases, there was a span of 18 bases. Here the CDR3 reads CASSLVWSGGNDGYTF. The DNA of the CDR3 is TGTGCCAGCAGCTTAGTCTGGAGTGGGGGAAATGATGGCTACACCTTC.

The gene calls are TRBV5-8 and TRBJ1-2; D not certain. Germline loops: CDR1 SGHTS, CDR2 YDEGEE. The CDR3 covers 13 residues. Trimming took off 0 bases at V and 5 bases at J, with 8 bases between the two ends. The CDR3 sequence is CASSLGGSYGYTF. In nucleotides, the CDR3 is TGTGCCAGCAGCTTGGGTGGGAGTTATGGCTACACCTTC.

V is TRBV6-1 and J is TRBJ2-7; no definite D call. V shed 4 bases and J shed 3 bases, with 10 bases lying between them. The germline V gene encodes CDR1 MNHNS and CDR2 SASEGT. CDR3 size: 13 residues. Here the CDR3 reads CASSGQNGYEQYF. The DNA of the CDR3 is TGTGCCAGCAGTGGGCAGAACGGCTACGAGCAGTACTTC.

This clone was observed a handful of times. J is TRBJ1-3 and V is TRBV4-1, with D tentatively TRBD1 (5 bases). The CDR3 spans 15 residues. From germline, CDR1 is MGHRA and CDR2 YSYEKL. The germline V and J ends were trimmed by 1 base and 4 bases, with 11 bases remaining between them. DNA of the CDR3: TGCGCCAGCAGCCAAGGGCGGGGGTTAGGAAACACCATATATTTT. It codes for CASSQGRGLGNTIYF.

The V and J genes are TRBV28 and TRBJ1-1, with D perhaps TRBD1 (6 bases). V was clipped by 6 bases and J by 1 base, with 12 bases between them. This CDR3 has 14 amino acids. The germline gives CDR1 MDHEN, CDR2 SYDVKM. The CDR3 protein is CASSPGGGNTEAFF. The CDR3 region has the DNA TGTGCCAGCAGCCCCGGGGGCGGGAACACTGAAGCTTTCTTT.

In DNA form, the CDR3 reads TGTGCCACCAGCAGGGGAAGTGAGCCGACACCGCAGTACTTC. Its protein product is CATSRGSEPTPQYF. This rearrangement joins TRBV15 to TRBJ2-7; D not resolved. The CDR3 extends over 14 amino acids. V lost 3 bases, J lost 9 bases, and 18 bases lay in between. Germline V lookup: CDR1 LNHNV, CDR2 YYDKDF (reference sequence).

The chain is built from TRBV27 and TRBJ1-6, with D tentatively TRBD1 (5 bases). Trimming removed 2 bases from V and 8 bases from J, with 10 bases in between. The CDR3 loop spans 14 amino acids. Looked up from germline, CDR1 is MNHEY and CDR2 is SMNVEV (reference sequence). Written as DNA, the CDR3 is TGTGCCAGCAGTTTAACGGGGCTTTATTCACCCCTCCACTTT. Translating gives CASSLTGLYSPLHF.

V is TRBV4-1 and J is TRBJ1-6; maybe TRBD1 (6 bases). CDR1 and CDR2 from the germline V gene are MGHRA and YSYEKL. This CDR3 has 12 amino acids. The germline V and J ends were trimmed by 11 bases and 9 bases, with 14 bases remaining between them. The CDR3 here is CASGTFGSPLHF. In DNA form, the CDR3 reads TGCGCCTCCGGGACATTTGGTTCACCCCTCCACTTT.

V is TRBV6-1 and J is TRBJ1-1; a weak D match, TRBD1 (6 bases). From germline, CDR1 is MNHNS and CDR2 SASEGT. V lost 3 bases and J lost 11, with 13 bases in between. There are 12 residues in the CDR3. Here the CDR3 DNA reads TGTGCCAGCAGTGAGGGGGGCAGGGCGGCTTTCTTT. Encoded protein: CASSEGGRAAFF.